This section outlines one TCR beta chain sequence together with its context. Its specificity is unknown. Losses at the gene ends were 6 bases for V and 7 bases for J; bases not matched to a gene: 15. Germline CDR1 SGHVS, CDR2 FQNEAQ. This CDR3 has 16 amino acids. This sample is part of a study of OX40 agonist ivuxolimab in advanced cancers. TCRdb's table, derived via immunoSEQ multiplex PCR, lists solely in-frame clones and lacks some. The table records 50,000 to 65,000 clones, about 90% of them present only once. Findings of the study overall: Circulating CD4+ and CD8+ T cells showed clonal expansion by week 6 at 0.1 to 3.0 mg/kg.

The sequence derives from an adult with an advanced solid tumor such as melanoma, head and neck, liver or kidney cancer. V usage is TRBV7-8 and J usage is TRBJ2-7, with 10 bases identical to TRBD2. This specimen was CD4+ or CD8+ T cells sorted from blood, taken in a trial of the OX40 agonist ivuxolimab. The CDR3 region has the DNA TGTGCCAGCAGTCCCCAACCGGGGCTAGCGGGAGCGGAGCAGTACTTC. Protein sequence: CASSPQPGLAGAEQYF. The full variable domain, its missing parts supplied by reference TRBV7-8 and TRBJ2-7, is GAGVSQSPRYKVAKRGQDVALRCDPISGHVSLFWYQQALGQGPEFLTYFQNEAQLDKSGLPSDRFFAERPEGSVSTLKIQRTQQEDSAVYLCASSPQPGLAGAEQYFGPGTRLTVT.